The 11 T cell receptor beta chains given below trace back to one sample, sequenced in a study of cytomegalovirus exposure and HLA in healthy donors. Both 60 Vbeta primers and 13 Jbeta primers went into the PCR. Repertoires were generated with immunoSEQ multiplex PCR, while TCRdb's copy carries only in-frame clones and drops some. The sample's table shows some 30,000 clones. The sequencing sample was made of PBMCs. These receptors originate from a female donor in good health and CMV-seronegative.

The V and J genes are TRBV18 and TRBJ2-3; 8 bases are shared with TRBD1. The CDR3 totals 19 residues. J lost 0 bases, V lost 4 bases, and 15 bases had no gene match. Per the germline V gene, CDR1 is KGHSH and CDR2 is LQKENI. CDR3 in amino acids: CASSRPLTGVTPSTDTQYF. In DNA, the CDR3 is TGTGCCAGCTCACGACCGTTGACAGGGGTTACCCCTAGCACAGATACGCAGTATTTT.

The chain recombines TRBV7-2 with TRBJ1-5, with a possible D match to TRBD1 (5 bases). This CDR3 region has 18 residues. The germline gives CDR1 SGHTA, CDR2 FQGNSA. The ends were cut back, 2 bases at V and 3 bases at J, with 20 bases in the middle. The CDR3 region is CASSLLMRRGGVNQPQHF. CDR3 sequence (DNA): TGTGCCAGCAGCTTATTGATGAGGCGGGGGGGGGTCAATCAGCCCCAGCATTTT. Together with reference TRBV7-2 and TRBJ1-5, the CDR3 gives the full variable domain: GAGVSQSPSNKVTEKGKDVELRCDPISGHTALYWYRQSLGQGLEFLIYFQGNSAPDKSGLPSDRFSAERTGGSVSTLTIQRTQQEDSAVYLCASSLLMRRGGVNQPQHFGDGTRLSIL.

The CDR3 DNA sequence: TGTGCCAGCAATTCCGGGACCCAGGGGGTGTACGAGCAGTACTTC. It translates to CASNSGTQGVYEQYF. V is TRBV6-5 and J is TRBJ2-7; TRBD1 matches at 7 bases. The V segment lost 7 bases and the J segment 4 bases; nucleotides outside the gene matches: 13. The germline V gene has CDR1 MNHEY and CDR2 SVGAGI. CDR3 length: 15 residues.

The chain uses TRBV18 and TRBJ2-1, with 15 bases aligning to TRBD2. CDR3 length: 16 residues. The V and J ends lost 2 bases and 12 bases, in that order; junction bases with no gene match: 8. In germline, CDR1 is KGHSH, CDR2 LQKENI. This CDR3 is CASSPRAKGLAGGQFF. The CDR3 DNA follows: TGTGCCAGCTCACCAAGGGCAAAGGGACTAGCGGGGGGGCAGTTCTTC.

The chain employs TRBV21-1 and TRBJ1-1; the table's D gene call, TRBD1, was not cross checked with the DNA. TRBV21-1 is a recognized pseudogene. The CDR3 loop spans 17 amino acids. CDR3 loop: CASISKILDRGPFEAFF. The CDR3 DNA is TGTGCCAGCATTTCCAAAATCCTGGACAGGGGTCCGTTTGAAGCTTTCTTT.

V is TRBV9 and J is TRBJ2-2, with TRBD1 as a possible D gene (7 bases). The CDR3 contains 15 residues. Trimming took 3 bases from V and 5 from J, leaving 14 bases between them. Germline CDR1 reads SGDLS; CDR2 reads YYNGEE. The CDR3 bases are TGTGCCAGCAGCGCCCATCAGGGGGGAACCGGGGAGCTGTTTTTT. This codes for CASSAHQGGTGELFF.

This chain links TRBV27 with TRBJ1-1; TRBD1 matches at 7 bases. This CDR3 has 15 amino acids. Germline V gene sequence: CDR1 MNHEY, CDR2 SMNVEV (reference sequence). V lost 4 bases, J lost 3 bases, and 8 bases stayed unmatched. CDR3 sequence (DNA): TGTGCCAGCAGTTCCCTCCGGGACAGACACACTGAAGCTTTCTTT. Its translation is CASSSLRDRHTEAFF.

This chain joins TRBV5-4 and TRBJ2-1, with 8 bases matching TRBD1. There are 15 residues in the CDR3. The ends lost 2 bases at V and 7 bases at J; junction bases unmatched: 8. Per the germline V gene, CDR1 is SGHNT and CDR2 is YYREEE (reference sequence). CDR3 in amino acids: CASSFVGQGANEQFF. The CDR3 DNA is TGTGCCAGCAGCTTCGTCGGGCAGGGGGCAAATGAGCAGTTCTTC.

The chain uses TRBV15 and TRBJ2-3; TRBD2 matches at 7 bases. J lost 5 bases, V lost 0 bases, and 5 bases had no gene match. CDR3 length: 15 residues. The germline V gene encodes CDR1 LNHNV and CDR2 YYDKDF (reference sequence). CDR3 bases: TGTGCCACCAGCAGAGATCCTACTAGCGTAGATACGCAGTATTTT. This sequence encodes CATSRDPTSVDTQYF.

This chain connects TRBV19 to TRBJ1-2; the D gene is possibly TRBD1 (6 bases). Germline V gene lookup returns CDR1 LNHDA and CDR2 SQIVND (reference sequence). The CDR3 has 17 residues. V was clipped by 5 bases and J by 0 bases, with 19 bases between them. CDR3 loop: CASSSIEQGFSNYGYTF. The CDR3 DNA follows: TGTGCCAGTAGTTCAATCGAACAGGGATTTTCTAACTATGGCTACACCTTC. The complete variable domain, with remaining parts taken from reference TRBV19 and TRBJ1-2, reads DGGITQSPKYLFRKEGQNVTLSCEQNLNHDAMYWYRQDPGQGLRLIYYSQIVNDFQKGDIAEGYSVSREKKESFPLTVTSAQKNPTAFYLCASSSIEQGFSNYGYTFGSGTRLTVV.

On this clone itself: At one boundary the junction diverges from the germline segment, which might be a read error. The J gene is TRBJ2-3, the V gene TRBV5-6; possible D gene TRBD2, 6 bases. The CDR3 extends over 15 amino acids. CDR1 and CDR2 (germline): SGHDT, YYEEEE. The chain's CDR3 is CASSLGVGRRDKQYF. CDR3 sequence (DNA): TGTGCCAGCAGCTTGGGAGTAGGGAGGAGAGATAAGCAGTATTTT.